Described below is a single T cell receptor (beta chain) sequence and its context. Its antigen is not known. Germline CDR1 MGHRA, CDR2 YSYEKL. The CDR3 loop spans 17 amino acids. V trimming: 3 bases; J trimming: 4 bases; junction bases outside the gene matches: 9. The sample comes from a study of cytomegalovirus exposure and HLA in healthy donors. Study-level points and caveats: The study designated 150 or so TCR beta chains cytomegalovirus-associated.

Produced via immunoSEQ multiplex PCR; TCRdb's table is partial and in-frame only. The sample lists 300,000 to 350,000 clones, 88% occurring once. This TCR was recovered from a man aged 25-45 years in good health and CMV-seronegative. Sequenced sample: PBMCs. The V call is TRBV4-1, the J call TRBJ2-5, with TRBD2 matching over 12 bases. The CDR3: CASSHLASGGARETQYF. CDR3 nucleotide sequence: TGCGCCAGCAGCCACCTGGCTAGCGGGGGGGCCAGAGAGACCCAGTACTTC.